Following are 27 T cell receptor beta chains from one sample sequenced in a study of OX40 agonist ivuxolimab in advanced cancers. Only in-frame clones appear in the TCRdb table, and some are missing; sequencing was by immunoSEQ multiplex PCR. The table shows roughly 70,000 clones, with 80% to 90% occurring only once. The sequenced sample was CD4+ or CD8+ T cells sorted from blood, obtained in a trial of the OX40 agonist ivuxolimab. All receptors derive from an adult with an advanced solid tumor such as melanoma, head and neck, liver or kidney cancer.

The chain is built from TRBV5-5 and TRBJ2-3, with unresolved D. The V gene's germline CDR1 is SGHKS and CDR2 YYEKEE (reference sequence). Between the trimmed V and J ends, which lost 2 bases and 4 bases, there was a span of 11 bases. The CDR3 is 14 amino acids. The chain's CDR3 is CASSFEPAPDTQYF. The CDR3 DNA reads TGTGCCAGCAGCTTTGAACCAGCCCCAGATACGCAGTATTTT.

J is TRBJ2-3 and V is TRBV7-6; 16 nucleotides agree with TRBD2. This CDR3 has 18 residues. Losses at the gene ends were 5 bases for V and 3 bases for J; bases not matched to a gene: 8. The germline gives CDR1 SGHVS, CDR2 FNYEAQ. The CDR3 nucleotides are TGTGCCAGCAGCACTCCGGGACTAGCGGGAGGGCGAACAGATACGCAGTATTTT. Translated: CASSTPGLAGGRTDTQYF.

A few counts support this clone. The chain employs TRBV7-9 and TRBJ2-3, with D uncertain. Germline V CDR1 and CDR2: SEHNR, FQNEAQ (reference sequence). V lost 4 bases and J 4 bases, leaving 6 bases between the germline ends. The CDR3 covers 12 residues. CDR3 bases: TGTGCCAGCAGCTATCCAGCAGATACGCAGTATTTT. Translating it yields CASSYPADTQYF. Combining the CDR3 with reference TRBV7-9 and TRBJ2-3 gives the whole variable domain DTGVSQNPRHKITKRGQNVTFRCDPISEHNRLYWYRQTLGQGPEFLTYFQNEAQLEKSRLLSDRFSAERPKGSFSTLEIQRTEQGDSAMYLCASSYPADTQYFGPGTRLTVL.

The chain links TRBV4-3 to TRBJ1-6, with TRBD1 identical over 7 bases. J gave up 6 bases and V 1 base, and 9 bases lay outside the gene matches. The CDR3 loop spans 17 amino acids. Germline loops: CDR1 LGHNA, CDR2 YSLEER. The CDR3 nucleotides are TGCGCCAGCAGCCAAGGACTGCAGGGGGACGCTAATTCACCCCTCCACTTT. This translates into CASSQGLQGDANSPLHF.

This chain joins TRBV7-2 and TRBJ2-1, with D perhaps matching TRBD1 or TRBD2 (7 bases each). V lost 4 bases and J 4 bases, leaving 23 bases between the germline ends. The CDR3 length is 18 residues. Germline V lookup: CDR1 SGHTA, CDR2 FQGNSA. The CDR3 DNA follows: TGTGCCAGCAGCTCAGGGGGAGGGTCCGGTGGTGGGTACAATGAGCAGTTCTTC. Translated, it gives CASSSGGGSGGGYNEQFF.

This clone occurred a few times. The CDR3 reads CATSSGTGPSRNIQYF. The CDR3 region has the DNA TGTGCCACCAGCAGTGGGACAGGCCCTTCGAGAAACATTCAGTACTTC. V gene TRBV15 combines with J gene TRBJ2-4; 8 nucleotides align to TRBD1. The V gene's germline CDR1 is LNHNV and CDR2 YYDKDF (reference sequence). V was clipped by 3 bases and J by 6 bases; unmatched bases: 10. The CDR3 length is 16 residues.

The V call is TRBV6-5, the J call TRBJ2-1; D is perhaps TRBD1 or TRBD2 (6 bases each). V was cut by 6 bases and J by 8 bases, with 17 bases left in between. The germline CDR1 and CDR2 sequences are MNHEY and SVGAGI. The CDR3 loop spans 14 amino acids. Here the CDR3 reads CASRRPEGGDEQFF. The CDR3 nucleotides are TGTGCCAGCAGACGCCCTGAGGGGGGCGATGAGCAGTTCTTC.

This clone occurred once. The CDR3, as DNA: TGTGCCTGGAGTGTACTCTCACAGATCGGTTCACCCCTCCACTTT. It is translated as CAWSVLSQIGSPLHF. The rearrangement uses TRBV30 and TRBJ1-6; D remains ambiguous. This CDR3 region has 15 residues. Germline V gene data show CDR1 as GTSNPN and CDR2 as SVGIG (reference sequence). Trimming removed 0 bases from V and 9 bases from J, with 15 bases in between.

This rearrangement joins TRBV5-1 to TRBJ1-1, with D possibly matching TRBD1 (5 bases). V was shortened by 4 bases and J by 4 bases, with 14 bases between the two germline ends. CDR3 size: 14 residues. Per germline, CDR1 SGHRS and CDR2 YFSETQ. In nucleotides, the CDR3 is TGCGCCAGCAGCCGGGTCAGGGCAGGCACTGAAGCTTTCTTT. Its translation: CASSRVRAGTEAFF.

A single count supports this clone. This chain connects TRBV7-3 to TRBJ1-1; no definite D call. Germline V gives CDR1 SGHTA, CDR2 FQGTGA. Trimming left V 1 base short and J 1 base short, with 7 bases between. The CDR3 consists of 14 residues. CDR3 nucleotide sequence: TGTGCCAGCAGCTTAAATCCCCCGAACACTGAAGCTTTCTTT. It translates to CASSLNPPNTEAFF.

The chain employs TRBV7-3 and TRBJ2-1; 8 bases map to TRBD2. The J segment lost 7 bases and the V segment lost 2 bases, leaving 4 bases of the junction unmatched. Germline CDR1 is SGHTA and CDR2 is FQGTGA. CDR3 length: 14 amino acids. CDR3 nucleotides: TGTGCCAGCAGCTTAGGACTAGCAGGGAATGAGCAGTTCTTC. Translation gives CASSLGLAGNEQFF.

The CDR3 is CASSDGQGRANTEAFF. In DNA form, the CDR3 reads TGTGCCAGCAGTGACGGACAGGGGAGGGCGAACACTGAAGCTTTCTTT. The rearrangement links TRBV6-4 to TRBJ1-1, with 9 bases fitting TRBD1. Trimming removed 2 bases from V and 1 base from J; junction bases left unmatched: 5. In germline, CDR1 is MRHNA, CDR2 SNTAGT. The CDR3 runs to 16 residues.

This chain uses TRBV7-2 with TRBJ1-2; 8 bases map to TRBD1. Germline CDR1 is SGHTA and CDR2 is FQGNSA. The CDR3 contains 16 residues. V shed 1 base, J shed 7 bases, and the junction held 11 bases outside the gene matches. CDR3 in DNA: TGTGCCAGCAGCTTAGGCCGACAGGGGTTACGGCGTGGCTACACCTTC. Translated: CASSLGRQGLRRGYTF.

The chain joins TRBV7-9 to TRBJ1-3; weak D call: TRBD1 (6 bases). Germline V gene data show CDR1 as SEHNR and CDR2 as FQNEAQ (reference sequence). Trimming removed 5 bases from V and 5 bases from J, with 13 bases in between. The CDR3 loop spans 14 amino acids. The CDR3 region is CASSPPRGRNTIYF. The CDR3 DNA reads TGTGCCAGCAGCCCGCCAAGGGGGAGAAACACCATATATTTT.

The J gene is TRBJ2-3, the V gene TRBV5-6; D may be TRBD1 (6 bases). CDR1 is SGHDT, CDR2 YYEEEE, per germline. The CDR3 loop spans 13 amino acids. The V and J ends lost 0 bases and 4 bases respectively, with 6 bases between them. The CDR3 spells CASSLDRADTQYF. CDR3 bases: TGTGCCAGCAGCTTGGACAGGGCAGATACGCAGTATTTT.

The rearrangement links TRBV5-4 to TRBJ2-1; 7 nucleotides agree with TRBD1. The CDR3 runs to 17 residues. CDR1 and CDR2 (germline): SGHNT, YYREEE (reference sequence). With V trimmed by 8 bases and J by 0 bases, 14 bases remained unmatched. CDR3 region: CASARGSPLSSYNEQFF. For the CDR3, the DNA is TGTGCCAGTGCCAGGGGGTCCCCATTGAGCTCCTACAATGAGCAGTTCTTC.

J is TRBJ2-7 and V is TRBV6-5; 8 positions match TRBD1. Trimming took 0 bases from V and 8 from J; bases not matched to a gene: 3. The CDR3 runs 13 residues. Per germline, CDR1 MNHEY and CDR2 SVGAGI. CDR3 DNA sequence: TGTGCCAGCAGTTACTCGGACAGGGTGCAGCAGTACTTC. Protein product: CASSYSDRVQQYF.

This clone was seen only a few times. The genes are TRBV4-1 and TRBJ1-4; D unclear. The CDR3 is 16 residues long. The ends were cut back, 3 bases at V and 4 bases at J, with 15 bases in the middle. Per germline, CDR1 MGHRA and CDR2 YSYEKL. CDR3 sequence (DNA): TGCGCCAGCAGCCAGGGTGACACCGCAGATAATGAAAAACTGTTTTTT. Residues: CASSQGDTADNEKLFF.

CDR3 DNA: TGTGCCAGCAGCTTAGCGCCCCTCCCCGAGCAGTTCTTC. It yields the protein CASSLAPLPEQFF. V is TRBV7-2 and J is TRBJ2-1; D unresolved. Germline CDR1 SGHTA, CDR2 FQGNSA. V shed 0 bases and J shed 10 bases, with 10 bases lying between them. The CDR3 contains 13 residues.

The V gene is TRBV6-6, the J gene TRBJ1-1; perhaps TRBD1 as D (5 bases). The CDR3 is 14 amino acids. CDR1 MNHNY and CDR2 SVGAGI come from the germline V gene (reference sequence). V was shortened by 7 bases and J by 1 base, with 13 bases between the two germline ends. This CDR3 is CASNLLGENTEAFF. The CDR3 bases are TGTGCCAGCAACCTACTAGGGGAGAACACTGAAGCTTTCTTT.

J is TRBJ2-7 and V is TRBV18; TRBD2 aligns across 7 bases. Germline V gene data show CDR1 as KGHSH and CDR2 as LQKENI. V lost 2 bases and J lost 1; bases outside the gene matches: 23. The CDR3 has 21 amino acids. For the CDR3, the DNA is TGTGCCAGCTCACCATTGGGGGGGATAATGACGGAGACCCTTGGATCCTACGAGCAGTACTTC. It specifies CASSPLGGIMTETLGSYEQYF.

CDR3 DNA: TGTGCCAGCAGCTTAGACCCGGGGGCGTTGGGAAATCAGCCCCAGCATTTT. Its translation is CASSLDPGALGNQPQHF. This rearrangement joins TRBV7-9 to TRBJ1-5; maybe TRBD1 (6 bases). Trimming removed 1 base from V and 4 bases from J, with 17 bases in between. This CDR3 comprises 17 residues. Germline lookup yields CDR1 SEHNR and CDR2 FQNEAQ (reference sequence).

The rearrangement uses TRBV4-1 and TRBJ1-6; D is possibly TRBD1 (6 bases). The germline V gene encodes CDR1 MGHRA and CDR2 YSYEKL. V was pared by 0 bases and J by 0 bases, with 12 bases between. This CDR3 has 18 amino acids. The CDR3 DNA follows: TGCGCCAGCAGCCAAGATAAGGGGGGACCCTCCTATAATTCACCCCTCCACTTT. This codes for CASSQDKGGPSYNSPLHF.

The CDR3 DNA is TGTGCCAGCAGAGGGGACGGTGACTATGGCTACACCTTC. It codes for CASRGDGDYGYTF. The rearrangement links TRBV6-6 to TRBJ1-2, with a possible D match to TRBD1 (5 bases). This CDR3 region has 13 residues. Germline CDR1 MNHNY, CDR2 SVGAGI (reference sequence). The germline V and J ends were trimmed by 6 bases and 3 bases, with 11 bases remaining between them.

V usage is TRBV13 and J usage is TRBJ1-2; the D is unclear. The CDR3 loop spans 13 amino acids. Trimming took 4 bases from V and 4 from J, leaving 10 bases between them. The germline CDR1 and CDR2 sequences are PRHDT and FYEKMQ (reference sequence). This chain's CDR3 is CASSSRSLYGYTF. The CDR3 nucleotides read TGTGCCAGCAGCTCGAGATCACTCTATGGCTACACCTTC.

This chain links TRBV28 with TRBJ2-6; D uncertain. From germline, CDR1 is MDHEN and CDR2 SYDVKM. This CDR3 has 15 residues. V lost 3 bases and J 0 bases, leaving 6 bases between the germline ends. The CDR3 region has the DNA TGTGCCAGCAGTTTCGAGGCCTCTGGGGCCAACGTCCTGACTTTC. Encoded protein: CASSFEASGANVLTF.

This chain connects TRBV15 to TRBJ1-5, with TRBD1 matching 8 bases. The V gene end was trimmed by 8 bases and the J gene end by 6 bases; junction bases not matched to a gene: 15. The CDR3 extends over 16 amino acids. The germline CDR1 and CDR2 sequences are LNHNV and YYDKDF (reference sequence). Here the CDR3 reads CATGRGGQGGFQPQHF. Written as DNA, the CDR3 is TGTGCCACCGGGAGGGGAGGACAGGGCGGTTTTCAGCCCCAGCATTTT.